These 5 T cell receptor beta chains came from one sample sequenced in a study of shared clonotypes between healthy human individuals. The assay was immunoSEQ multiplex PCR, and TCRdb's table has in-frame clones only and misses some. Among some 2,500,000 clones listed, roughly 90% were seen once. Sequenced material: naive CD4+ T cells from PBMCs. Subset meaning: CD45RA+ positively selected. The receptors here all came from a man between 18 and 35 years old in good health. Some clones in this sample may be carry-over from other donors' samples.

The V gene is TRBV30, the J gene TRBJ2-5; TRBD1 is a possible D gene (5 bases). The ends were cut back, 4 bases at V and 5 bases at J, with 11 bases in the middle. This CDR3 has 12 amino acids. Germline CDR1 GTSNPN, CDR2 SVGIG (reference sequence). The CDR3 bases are TGTGCCTGGAACAGGCTACAGGAGACCCAGTACTTC. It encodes CAWNRLQETQYF.

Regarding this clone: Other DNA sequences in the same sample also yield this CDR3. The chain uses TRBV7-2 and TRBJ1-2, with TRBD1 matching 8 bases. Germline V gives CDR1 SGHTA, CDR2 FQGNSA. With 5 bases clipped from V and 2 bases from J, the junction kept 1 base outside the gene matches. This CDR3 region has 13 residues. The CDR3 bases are TGTGCCAGCAGCCGGACAGGGAACTATGGCTACACCTTC. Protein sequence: CASSRTGNYGYTF.

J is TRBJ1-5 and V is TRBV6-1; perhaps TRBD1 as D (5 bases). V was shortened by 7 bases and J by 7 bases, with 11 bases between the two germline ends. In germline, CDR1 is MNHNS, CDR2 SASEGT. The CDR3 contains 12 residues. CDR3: CASIQGGQPQHF. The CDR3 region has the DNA TGTGCCAGCATCCAGGGAGGGCAGCCCCAGCATTTT.

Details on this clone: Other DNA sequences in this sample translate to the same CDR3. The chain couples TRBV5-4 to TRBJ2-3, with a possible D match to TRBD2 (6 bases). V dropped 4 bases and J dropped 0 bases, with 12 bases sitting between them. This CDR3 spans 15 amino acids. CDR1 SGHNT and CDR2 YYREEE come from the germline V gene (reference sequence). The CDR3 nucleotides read TGTGCCAGCAGCCTCGGGGCGGGGAGCACAGATACGCAGTATTTT. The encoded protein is CASSLGAGSTDTQYF.

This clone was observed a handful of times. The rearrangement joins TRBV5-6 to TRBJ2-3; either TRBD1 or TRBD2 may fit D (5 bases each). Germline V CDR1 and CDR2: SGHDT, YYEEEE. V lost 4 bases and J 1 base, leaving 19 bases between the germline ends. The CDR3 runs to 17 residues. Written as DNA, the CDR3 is TGTGCCAGCAGCCCCAGACTTCGGGACGGCCGCACAGATACGCAGTATTTT. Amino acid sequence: CASSPRLRDGRTDTQYF.